This is a list of T cell receptor beta chains from one sample in a study of siplizumab effects on memory and regulatory T cells. Some clones are missing from TCRdb's copy, which holds only in-frame ones; the method was immunoSEQ multiplex PCR. The sample shows some 110,000 clones, roughly 93% of them seen only once. Sequences were obtained from Tregs sorted from blood. The source of these receptors is a human donor in good health. CDR3s include the opening cysteine and the closing phenylalanine or tryptophan. D genes are given only for firm matches. Not every row has a clone size; where given, it reads once, few, many or a size class.

abundance	v_gene	j_gene	len	d_gene	CDR3nt	CDR3aa
NA	TRBV14	TRBJ2-2	12	NA	TGTGCCAGCAGCCAAGTAACCGGGGAGCTGTTTTTT	CASSQVTGELFF
NA	TRBV18	TRBJ2-1	11	NA	TGTGCCAGCTCACCTGCCAATGAGCAGTTCTTC	CASSPANEQFF
NA	TRBV5-1	TRBJ2-1	17	TRBD1	TGCGCCAGCAGCCCCGGGACAGGGGGCGCATCCCACAATGAGCAGTTCTTC	CASSPGTGGASHNEQFF
NA	TRBV19	TRBJ1-1	13	NA	TGTGCCAGTAGCAAGGCACAGGGCACTGAAGCTTTCTTT	CASSKAQGTEAFF
NA	TRBV6-1	TRBJ1-2	14	TRBD1	TGTGCCAGCCAATGGACAGGGGTAATGAAAGGCTACACCTTC	CASQWTGVMKGYTF
NA	TRBV6-1	TRBJ2-1	15	TRBD2	TGTGCCAGCGTTCAGACTAGCGGGGGGGCCTATGAGCAGTTCTTC	CASVQTSGGAYEQFF
NA	TRBV19	TRBJ2-5	13	TRBD2	TGTGCCAGTAGTAGGACTAGCGGGGAGACCCAGTACTTC	CASSRTSGETQYF
NA	TRBV5-1	TRBJ2-7	13	TRBD1	TGCGCCAGCAGCCCAGGGGGACCCTACGAGCAGTACTTC	CASSPGGPYEQYF
NA	TRBV7-8	TRBJ2-1	17	TRBD2	TGTGCCAGCAGCTTAGCATTTAGCGGGGGATCCTACAATGAGCAGTTCTTC	CASSLAFSGGSYNEQFF
NA	TRBV29-1	TRBJ1-1	13	NA	TGCAGTGCAAAGAGGGCCCCGAACACTGAAGCTTTCTTT	CSAKRAPNTEAFF
NA	TRBV21-1	TRBJ2-7	16	NA	TGTGCCAGCAGCAAACCGGGACAGGGGGCGATTGGCGAGCAGTACTTC	CASSKPGQGAIGEQYF
NA	TRBV7-9	TRBJ2-7	13	NA	TGTGCCAGCAGCCCCGGGACATTCTACGAGCAGTACTTC	CASSPGTFYEQYF
once	TRBV11-2	TRBJ2-7	15	NA	TGTGCCAGCAGCTCCCACGGGACTGGGAGAGGGGAGCAGTACTTC	CASSSHGTGRGEQYF
NA	TRBV5-1	TRBJ2-2	15	TRBD2	TGCGCCAGCAGAAACCCGGGGGGGAACACCGGGGAGCTGTTTTTT	CASRNPGGNTGELFF
NA	TRBV5-1	TRBJ1-1	14	NA	TGCGCCAGCAGCTTGGTTGGGACAAATACTGAAGCTTTCTTT	CASSLVGTNTEAFF
NA	TRBV5-1	TRBJ1-2	16	TRBD1	TGCGCCAGCAGCTTGGACCGGGGACAGTCCCTCTATGGCTACACCTTC	CASSLDRGQSLYGYTF
NA	TRBV5-1	TRBJ2-5	17	TRBD2	TGCGCCAGCAGCTCCGGACTAGCGGGGGGCGGGAGAGAGACCCAGTACTTC	CASSSGLAGGGRETQYF
NA	TRBV18	TRBJ2-7	12	NA	TGTGCCAGCTCACCAAATCTCTACGAGCAGTACTTC	CASSPNLYEQYF
NA	TRBV5-4	TRBJ2-1	16	NA	TGTGCCAGCAGCCGAGAAGTATCGGGTTGGTACGATGAGCAGTTCTTC	CASSREVSGWYDEQFF
NA	TRBV5-5	TRBJ2-5	15	TRBD2	TGTGCCAGCAGCTCACTAGCGGGGGGACAAGAGACCCAGTACTTC	CASSSLAGGQETQYF
NA	TRBV7-9	TRBJ2-3	15	NA	TGTGCCAGCACTCTAGGGGCGGGTGGCACAGATACGCAGTATTTT	CASTLGAGGTDTQYF
NA	TRBV20-1	TRBJ1-2	11	NA	TGCAGTGCTAGTGGAAACTATGGCTACACCTTC	CSASGNYGYTF
NA	TRBV7-8	TRBJ1-4	11	TRBD1	TGTGCCACCCGACAGGGTGAAAAACTGTTTTTT	CATRQGEKLFF
NA	TRBV6-6	TRBJ2-7	14	NA	TGTGCCAGCAGTTACTCAGGGCAGAACTACGAGCAGTACTTC	CASSYSGQNYEQYF
NA	TRBV7-9	TRBJ2-3	14	TRBD1	TGTGCCAGCAGCCGAATACAGGGGGCTCGGACGCAGTATTTT	CASSRIQGARTQYF
NA	TRBV5-4	TRBJ2-2	13	NA	TGTGCCAGCAGCTTGGGAGACCCCGGGGAGCTGTTTTTT	CASSLGDPGELFF
NA	TRBV13	TRBJ2-1	18	NA	TGTGCCAGCAGCCCCCCCCCACTAGGAGGGGCCTCCTACAATGAGCAGTTCTTC	CASSPPPLGGASYNEQFF
NA	TRBV11-2	TRBJ2-3	16	NA	TGTGCCAGCAGCTTAGGAGGGAGCGGGCACGGGGGTACGCAGTATTTT	CASSLGGSGHGGTQYF
NA	TRBV5-1	TRBJ2-7	15	TRBD1	TGCGCCAGCAGCTACCGACAGGGGGGGTCCTACGAGCAGTACTTC	CASSYRQGGSYEQYF
NA	TRBV19	TRBJ1-4	14	NA	TGTGCCGCGGGGTCAGGGCCAACTAATGAAAAACTGTTTTTT	CAAGSGPTNEKLFF
NA	TRBV30	TRBJ1-1	14	NA	TGTGCCTGGAGCGTAACACAGGGAAGAACTGAAGCTTTCTTT	CAWSVTQGRTEAFF
NA	TRBV12-5	TRBJ2-4	15	NA	TGTGCTAGTGCCCCCCTCCGGCCGGCCAAAAACATTCAGTACTTC	CASAPLRPAKNIQYF
NA	TRBV30	TRBJ2-7	12	TRBD1	TGTGCCTGGAGCACAGGGGCCTACGAGCAGTACTTC	CAWSTGAYEQYF
NA	TRBV25-1	TRBJ1-2	12	NA	TGTGCCAGCAGTGGAGTTAGTCTTGTCTACACCTTC	CASSGVSLVYTF
NA	TRBV19	TRBJ1-1	13	NA	TGTGCCAGTACGGAAACGGGTTACACTGAAGCTTTCTTT	CASTETGYTEAFF
NA	TRBV5-4	TRBJ2-5	16	NA	TGTGCCAGCAGCTTGGCCGGATTAGCTGGGTGGGAGACCCAGTACTTC	CASSLAGLAGWETQYF
NA	TRBV6-5	TRBJ1-2	15	TRBD1	TGTGCCAGCAGCCGTGGGACAGCTAGAAACTATGGCTACACCTTC	CASSRGTARNYGYTF
NA	TRBV6-6	TRBJ2-7	14	NA	TGTGCCAGCAGTGGGGTCTCTCACTCCTACGAGCAGTACTTC	CASSGVSHSYEQYF
NA	TRBV19	TRBJ1-6	16	TRBD1	TGTGCCAGTAGCTTACGACAGGGGGCGAGCAATTCACCCCTCCACTTT	CASSLRQGASNSPLHF
NA	TRBV5-1	TRBJ2-7	14	NA	TGCGCCAGCAGCTTTGTTGGGGGTACCTACGAGCAGTACTTC	CASSFVGGTYEQYF
NA	TRBV6-5	TRBJ1-4	14	NA	TGTGCCAGCAGTTACACCCGGGGGAATGAAAAACTGTTTTTT	CASSYTRGNEKLFF
NA	TRBV28	TRBJ2-5	14	TRBD1	TGTGCCAGCAGACTGACAGGGTCCCAAGAGACCCAGTACTTC	CASRLTGSQETQYF
once	TRBV19	TRBJ2-3	15	NA	TGTGCCAGTAGTATAGCGGGAGCGGGCACAGATACGCAGTATTTT	CASSIAGAGTDTQYF
once	TRBV28	TRBJ1-3	15	NA	TGTGCCAGCAGTTTAAGCGGCAGGGGTCGGAACACCATATATTTT	CASSLSGRGRNTIYF
NA	TRBV15	TRBJ1-2	13	TRBD1	TGTGCCACCAGCAGAGTGCGGACAGGGAGCTACACCTTC	CATSRVRTGSYTF
NA	TRBV5-4	TRBJ2-7	15	NA	TGTGCCAGCAGCTTGGCTATCGGCAGTGCCTACGAGCAGTACTTC	CASSLAIGSAYEQYF
NA	TRBV6-1	TRBJ2-3	12	NA	TGTGCCAGCAGTGGAAACACAGATACGCAGTATTTT	CASSGNTDTQYF
NA	TRBV5-1	TRBJ2-1	16	TRBD2	TGCGCCACCTCGAGGGCCCGGGGACTAGATTACAATGAGCAGTTCTTC	CATSRARGLDYNEQFF
few	TRBV6-5	TRBJ2-7	13	TRBD2	TGTGCCAGTTCCTCTAGCGGGGGCCGGGAGCAGTACTTC	CASSSSGGREQYF